The clone carrying this T cell receptor (beta chain) was counted at least ten times. The data are from a study of identical twins. A universal primer site arose from template switching, and cDNA bore unique molecular identifiers. TCRdb recomputed calls from the 5' RACE reads with MiXCR, one row per CDR3 protein. The sample carries about 280,000 distinct CDR3 sequences, 6.5% to 9.5% recorded once. This CDR3 is built from 14 residues. Germline CDR1 MNHNS, CDR2 SASEGT. V gave up 1 base and J gave up 3 bases, with 6 bases separating them. In every case, the donor was a healthy Caucasian. The same sample was also studied in work on yellow fever vaccine responses in identical twins.

Sequenced material: memory (CD45RO+) T cells sorted from blood. The chain joins TRBV6-1 to TRBJ1-4; D is ambiguous. The clonotype comes from a woman aged 18-35 years in good health. CDR3 DNA: TGTGCCAGCAGTGAAGGCTTAGCTAATGAAAAACTGTTTTTT. Translating gives CASSEGLANEKLFF.